This passage covers 9 T cell receptor beta chains from one sample sequenced in a study of blood T cell repertoires in COVID-19. Using immunoSEQ multiplex PCR, the repertoire was profiled, and TCRdb retains in-frame clones only, with some absent. The table lists approximately 250,000 clones, approximately 89% of them singletons, with about 1.2% in the top ten. Specimen: PBMCs or T cells enriched from blood (not recorded which). All receptors come from a woman aged 40 to 50 with acute COVID-19.

V gene TRBV4-1 combines with J gene TRBJ2-1, with TRBD2 matching 8 bases. CDR1 and CDR2 (germline): MGHRA, YSYEKL. J lost 5 bases, V lost 4 bases, and 10 bases had no gene match. This CDR3 comprises 16 residues. The CDR3 sequence is CASSPQRLAGDNEQFF. In DNA, the CDR3 is TGCGCCAGCAGCCCACAACGTCTAGCGGGTGACAATGAGCAGTTCTTC.

CDR3 in amino acids: CASSVDGRASGTGELFF. Written as DNA, the CDR3 is TGTGCCAGCAGCGTAGACGGGAGGGCCTCTGGCACCGGGGAGCTGTTTTTT. The V call is TRBV9, the J call TRBJ2-2; TRBD2 matches 8 bases. This CDR3 spans 17 amino acids. CDR1 and CDR2 from the germline V gene are SGDLS and YYNGEE. V gave up 0 bases and J gave up 4 bases; unmatched junction bases: 8.

The chain uses TRBV12-3 or TRBV12-4 and TRBJ2-5, with 9 nucleotides matching TRBD2. Unmatched junction bases numbered 4, after V lost 2 bases and J lost 12 bases. The CDR3 runs 12 residues. The chain's CDR3 is CASSLTRLAEYF. CDR3 DNA: TGTGCCAGCAGTTTAACTCGACTAGCGGAGTACTTC.

The chain recombines TRBV28 with TRBJ1-3; 10 bases are a match to TRBD1. The junction had 20 bases not matched to a gene; V was cut back by 6 bases and J by 0 bases. The germline V gene has CDR1 MDHEN and CDR2 SYDVKM. The CDR3 spans 21 residues. As DNA, the CDR3 is TGTGCCAGCAGCCCCTGGGCCGCGAGGGACAGGGGCAGAAACTCTGGAAACACCATATATTTT. It translates to CASSPWAARDRGRNSGNTIYF.

This sequence joins TRBV5-3 and TRBJ2-3; TRBD2 might be the D (7 bases). TRBV5-3 qualifies as an ORF whose function is uncertain. This CDR3 is built from 16 residues. The V and J ends lost 4 bases and 0 bases respectively, with 15 bases between them. The CDR3 loop is CARSPTGGQSTDTQYF. As DNA, the CDR3 is TGTGCCAGAAGCCCCACGGGGGGCCAGAGCACAGATACGCAGTATTTT.

V gene TRBV28 combines with J gene TRBJ1-3; D remains ambiguous. The CDR3 totals 15 residues. The V gene's germline CDR1 is MDHEN and CDR2 SYDVKM. V gave up 5 bases and J gave up 0 bases, with 11 bases separating them. The CDR3 sequence: CASSKEYSSGNTIYF. The CDR3 DNA is TGTGCCAGCAGTAAGGAATACAGCTCTGGAAACACCATATATTTT.

The chain links TRBV21-1 to TRBJ1-5. TRBV21-1 is flagged as a pseudogene. The CDR3 extends over 17 amino acids. CDR3 amino acids: CASSTRGGGYSNQPQHF. For the CDR3, the DNA is TGTGCCAGCAGCACCCGGGGAGGGGGTTATAGCAATCAGCCCCAGCATTTT.

The chain employs TRBV18 and TRBJ2-1; tentative D call: TRBD2 (6 bases). The CDR3 spans 14 residues. V was clipped by 4 bases and J by 4 bases, with 11 bases between them. CDR1 KGHSH and CDR2 LQKENI come from the germline V gene. CDR3: CASSRDSTYNEQFF. The CDR3 nucleotides read TGTGCCAGCTCACGGGACTCTACATACAATGAGCAGTTCTTC.

The V gene is TRBV19, the J gene TRBJ1-2; D ambiguous. The V end lost 7 bases, the J end lost 4 bases, and 7 bases lay between the germline ends. From germline, CDR1 is LNHDA and CDR2 SQIVND (reference sequence). The CDR3 extends over 11 amino acids. CDR3: CASTRGYGYTF. CDR3 nucleotides: TGTGCCAGTACTCGGGGCTATGGCTACACCTTC.